The 9 T cell receptor beta chains given below trace back to one sample, sequenced in a study of beta chain features in type 1 diabetes. Study results and caveats: Across all four CD4+ subsets, people with type 1 diabetes showed modestly shorter TCRB CDR3s.

The authors reverse transcribed all of the isolated RNA, so sequencing captured expressed TCRB transcripts. Produced via immunoSEQ multiplex PCR; TCRdb's table is partial and in-frame only. The table lists some 360,000 clones, 9.5% to 10% of them singletons. Their recognized antigens are unknown. The sequencing sample was made of central memory CD4+ T cells from blood. These receptors were obtained from a man in his thirties or forties with type 1 diabetes.

This clone was observed a few times. The V and J genes are TRBV12-5 and TRBJ2-3, with D tentatively TRBD2 (6 bases). This CDR3 spans 13 amino acids. Trimming left V 7 bases short and J 1 base short, with 9 bases between. Germline V gene sequence: CDR1 LGHNT, CDR2 FRNRAP. This chain's CDR3 is CASASSGTDTQYF. As DNA, the CDR3 is TGTGCTAGTGCATCTAGCGGCACAGATACGCAGTATTTT.

This chain links TRBV5-4 with TRBJ1-1; D is ambiguous. Trimming took 0 bases from V and 4 from J, leaving 7 bases between them. The CDR3 contains 13 residues. Germline CDR1 is SGHNT and CDR2 is YYREEE (reference sequence). The CDR3 spells CASSLDVGTEAFF. The CDR3 region has the DNA TGTGCCAGCAGCTTGGACGTGGGCACTGAAGCTTTCTTT.

This clone was observed a handful of times. The rearrangement uses TRBV5-6 and TRBJ2-1; possibly TRBD2 for D (5 bases). Per germline, CDR1 SGHDT and CDR2 YYEEEE. With 0 bases removed from V and 8 bases from J, the gap between germline ends came to 9 bases. The CDR3 spans 13 residues. The CDR3 coding sequence is TGTGCCAGCAGCTTGGGTGTAGCGTATGAGCAGTTCTTC. This translates into CASSLGVAYEQFF.

This clone showed up just a few times. J is TRBJ2-1 and V is TRBV7-3; 9 nucleotides agree with TRBD2. The CDR3 length is 14 residues. V lost 6 bases to trimming and J lost 5 bases; unmatched junction nucleotides: 5. The V gene's germline CDR1 is SGHTA and CDR2 FQGTGA. CDR3: CASSRLAVNNEQFF. The CDR3 DNA is TGTGCCAGCAGTCGACTAGCGGTAAACAATGAGCAGTTCTTC.

CDR3 protein: CASSHRGEAFF. The CDR3, as DNA: TGTGCCAGCAGCCACAGGGGTGAAGCTTTCTTT. This rearrangement joins TRBV6-6 to TRBJ1-1, with 7 positions matching TRBD1. J was trimmed by 7 bases and V by 6 bases; bases with no gene match: 2. The germline gives CDR1 MNHNY, CDR2 SVGAGI (reference sequence). This CDR3 spans 11 amino acids.

This clone was detected many times. The chain combines TRBV23-1 with TRBJ2-3, with TRBD1 as a possible D gene (6 bases). TRBV23-1 falls under the ORF class, with uncertain function. This CDR3 region has 16 residues. V was pared by 2 bases and J by 2 bases, with 14 bases between. The CDR3, as DNA: TGCGCCAGCAGTCAAGGGTACAGGGCTCACACAGATACGCAGTATTTT. Encoded protein: CASSQGYRAHTDTQYF.

The CDR3 region has the DNA TGTGCCAGCAGTTTGGTGGTAGCGGGAGTAGACGAGCAGTACTTC. The encoded protein is CASSLVVAGVDEQYF. The rearrangement joins TRBV28 to TRBJ2-7; 9 bases are a match to TRBD2. V lost 3 bases to trimming and J lost 5 bases; unmatched junction nucleotides: 8. CDR3 length equals 15 residues. CDR1 MDHEN and CDR2 SYDVKM come from the germline V gene.

This clone came up many times. The rearrangement joins TRBV6-5 to TRBJ2-7; TRBD1 agrees at 9 bases. V was pared by 2 bases and J by 6 bases, with 8 bases of the junction left unmatched. The germline CDR1 and CDR2 sequences are MNHEY and SVGAGI. This CDR3 region has 15 residues. CDR3 nucleotides: TGTGCCAGCAGTTACAGAAGGACAGGGGTCTCCGAGCAGTACTTC. Encoded protein: CASSYRRTGVSEQYF.

This clone was counted between two and nine times. The chain is built from TRBV28 and TRBJ1-3, with D maybe TRBD1 (5 bases). V was pared by 3 bases and J by 4 bases, with 13 bases between. The CDR3 sequence is 15 residues long. Germline CDR1 MDHEN, CDR2 SYDVKM. CDR3 region: CASSFPGAYGNTIYF. Written as DNA, the CDR3 is TGTGCCAGCAGTTTCCCCGGGGCGTACGGAAACACCATATATTTT.